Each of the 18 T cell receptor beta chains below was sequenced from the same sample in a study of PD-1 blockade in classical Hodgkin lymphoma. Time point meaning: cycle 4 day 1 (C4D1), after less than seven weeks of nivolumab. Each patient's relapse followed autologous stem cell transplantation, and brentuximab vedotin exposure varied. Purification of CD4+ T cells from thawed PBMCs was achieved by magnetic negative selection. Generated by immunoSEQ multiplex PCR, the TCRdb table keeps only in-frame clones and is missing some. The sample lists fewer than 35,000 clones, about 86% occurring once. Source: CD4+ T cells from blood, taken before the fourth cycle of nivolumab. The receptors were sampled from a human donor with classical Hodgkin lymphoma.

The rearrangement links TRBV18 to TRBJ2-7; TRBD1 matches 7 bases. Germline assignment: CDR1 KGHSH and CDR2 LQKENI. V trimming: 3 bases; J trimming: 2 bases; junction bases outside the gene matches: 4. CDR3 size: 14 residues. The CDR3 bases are TGTGCCAGCTCACCCAGACAGGGCGCCTACGAGCAGTACTTC. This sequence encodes CASSPRQGAYEQYF.

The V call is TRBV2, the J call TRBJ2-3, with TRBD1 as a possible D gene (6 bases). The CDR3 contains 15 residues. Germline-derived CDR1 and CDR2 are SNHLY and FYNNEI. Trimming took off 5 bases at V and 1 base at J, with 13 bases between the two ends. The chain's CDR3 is CASSITRGGTDTQYF. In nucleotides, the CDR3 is TGTGCCAGCAGTATTACCAGGGGAGGCACAGATACGCAGTATTTT.

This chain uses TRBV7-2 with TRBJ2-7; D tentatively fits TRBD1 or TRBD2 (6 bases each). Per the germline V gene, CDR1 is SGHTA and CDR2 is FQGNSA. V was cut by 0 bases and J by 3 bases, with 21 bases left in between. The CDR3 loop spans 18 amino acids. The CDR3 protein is CASSLAKEWGRGLYEQYF. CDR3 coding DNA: TGTGCCAGCAGCTTAGCGAAAGAGTGGGGCAGGGGACTCTACGAGCAGTACTTC.

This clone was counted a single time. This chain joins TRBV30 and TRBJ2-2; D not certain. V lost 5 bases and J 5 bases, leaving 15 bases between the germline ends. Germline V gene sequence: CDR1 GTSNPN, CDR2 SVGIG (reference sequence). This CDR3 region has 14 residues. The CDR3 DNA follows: TGTGCCTGGTCGAGTAGCCCGAGGACCGGGGAGCTGTTTTTT. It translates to CAWSSSPRTGELFF.

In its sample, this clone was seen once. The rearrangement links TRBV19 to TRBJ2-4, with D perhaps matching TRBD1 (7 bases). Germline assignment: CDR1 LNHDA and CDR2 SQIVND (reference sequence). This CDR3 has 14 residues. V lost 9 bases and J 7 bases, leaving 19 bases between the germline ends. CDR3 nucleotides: TGTGCCAGCCACGGGACAGAAGGAGGGAACATTCAGTACTTC. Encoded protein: CASHGTEGGNIQYF.

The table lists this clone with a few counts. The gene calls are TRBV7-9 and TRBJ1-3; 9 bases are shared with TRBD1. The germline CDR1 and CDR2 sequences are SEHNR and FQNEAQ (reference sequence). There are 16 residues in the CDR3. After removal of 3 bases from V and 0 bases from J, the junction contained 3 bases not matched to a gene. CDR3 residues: CASSFGGQGSGNTIYF. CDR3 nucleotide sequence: TGTGCCAGCAGCTTTGGGGGACAGGGCTCTGGAAACACCATATATTTT.

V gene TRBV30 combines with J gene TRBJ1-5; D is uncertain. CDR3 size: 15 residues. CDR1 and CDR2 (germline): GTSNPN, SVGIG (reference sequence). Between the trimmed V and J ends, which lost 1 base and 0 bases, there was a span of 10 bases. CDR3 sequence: CAWSGQPYSNQPQHF. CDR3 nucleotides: TGTGCCTGGAGTGGACAACCCTATAGCAATCAGCCCCAGCATTTT. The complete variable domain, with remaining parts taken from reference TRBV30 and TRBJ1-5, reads SQTIHQWPATLVQPVGSPLSLECTVEGTSNPNLYWYRQAAGRGLQLLFYSVGIGQISSEVPQNLSASRPQDRQFILSSKKLLLSDSGFYLCAWSGQPYSNQPQHFGDGTRLSIL.

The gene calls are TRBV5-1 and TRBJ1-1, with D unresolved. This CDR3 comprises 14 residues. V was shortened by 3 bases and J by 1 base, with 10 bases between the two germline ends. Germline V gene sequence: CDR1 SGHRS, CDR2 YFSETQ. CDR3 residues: CASSWTLGNTEAFF. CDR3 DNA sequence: TGCGCCAGCAGCTGGACGCTAGGGAACACTGAAGCTTTCTTT.

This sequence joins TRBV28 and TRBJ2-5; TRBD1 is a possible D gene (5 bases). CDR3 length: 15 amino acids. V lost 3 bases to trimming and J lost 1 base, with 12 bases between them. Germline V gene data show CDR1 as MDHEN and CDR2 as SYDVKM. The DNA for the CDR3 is TGTGCCAGCAGTTTTACAGGAGTACTCCAAGAGACCCAGTACTTC. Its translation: CASSFTGVLQETQYF.

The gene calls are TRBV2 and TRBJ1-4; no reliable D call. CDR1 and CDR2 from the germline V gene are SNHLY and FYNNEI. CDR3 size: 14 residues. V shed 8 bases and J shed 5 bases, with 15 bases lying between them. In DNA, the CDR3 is TGTGCCAGCTCAAGGGCGGGGAGAAATGAAAAACTGTTTTTT. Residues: CASSRAGRNEKLFF.

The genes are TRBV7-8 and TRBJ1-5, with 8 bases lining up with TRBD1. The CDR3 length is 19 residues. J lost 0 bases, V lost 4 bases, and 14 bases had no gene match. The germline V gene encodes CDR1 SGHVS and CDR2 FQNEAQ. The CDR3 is CASSSLRGRQGYSNQPQHF. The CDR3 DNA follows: TGTGCCAGCAGCTCCCTTCGCGGTAGACAGGGGTATAGCAATCAGCCCCAGCATTTT.

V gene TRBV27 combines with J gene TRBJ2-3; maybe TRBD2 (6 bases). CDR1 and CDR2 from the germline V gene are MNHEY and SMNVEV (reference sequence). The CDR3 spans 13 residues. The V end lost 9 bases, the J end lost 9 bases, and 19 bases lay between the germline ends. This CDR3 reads CASGSGGWGTQYF. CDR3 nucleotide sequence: TGTGCCAGTGGTAGCGGTGGATGGGGAACGCAGTATTTT.

CDR3 sequence reads: CATGEGADGNTIYF. The CDR3 nucleotides read TGTGCCACCGGAGAGGGGGCAGATGGAAACACCATATATTTT. The chain combines TRBV9 with TRBJ1-3; TRBD1 agrees at 7 bases. With 9 bases clipped from V and 3 bases from J, the junction kept 9 bases outside the gene matches. The CDR3 spans 14 residues. Germline V gene data show CDR1 as SGDLS and CDR2 as YYNGEE.

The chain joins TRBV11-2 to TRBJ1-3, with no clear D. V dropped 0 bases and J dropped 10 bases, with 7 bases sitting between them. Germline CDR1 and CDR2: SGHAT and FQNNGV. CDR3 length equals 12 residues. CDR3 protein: CASSLDWGTIYF. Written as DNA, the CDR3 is TGTGCCAGCAGCTTAGACTGGGGTACCATATATTTT.

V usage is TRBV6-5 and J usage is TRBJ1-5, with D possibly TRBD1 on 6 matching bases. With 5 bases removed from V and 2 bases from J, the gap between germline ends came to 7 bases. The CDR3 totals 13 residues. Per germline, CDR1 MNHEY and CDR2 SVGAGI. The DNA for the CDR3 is TGTGCCAGCAGTAGACAGGGCAATCAGCCCCAGCATTTT. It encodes CASSRQGNQPQHF.

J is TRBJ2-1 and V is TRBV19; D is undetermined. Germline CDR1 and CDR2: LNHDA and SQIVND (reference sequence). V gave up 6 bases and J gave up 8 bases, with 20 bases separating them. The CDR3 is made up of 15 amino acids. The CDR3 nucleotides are TGTGCCAGTAGCCGATCAATAGACGCGACGGATGAGCAGTTCTTC. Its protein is CASSRSIDATDEQFF.

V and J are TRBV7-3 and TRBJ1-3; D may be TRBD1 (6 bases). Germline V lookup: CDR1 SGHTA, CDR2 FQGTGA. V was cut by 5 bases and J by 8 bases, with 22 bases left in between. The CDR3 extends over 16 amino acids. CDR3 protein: CASSPWGRPGTDTIYF. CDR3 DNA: TGTGCCAGCAGCCCGTGGGGGCGGCCGGGGACGGACACCATATATTTT.

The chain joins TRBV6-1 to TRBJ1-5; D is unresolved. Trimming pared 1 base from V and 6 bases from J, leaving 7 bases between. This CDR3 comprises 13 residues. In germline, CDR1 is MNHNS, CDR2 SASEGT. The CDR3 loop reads CASSEVRPQPQHF. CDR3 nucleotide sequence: TGTGCCAGCAGTGAAGTTCGGCCTCAGCCCCAGCATTTT.